Listed here are 21 T cell receptor beta chains from one sample, sequenced in a study of blood T cell repertoires in COVID-19. Sequenced by immunoSEQ multiplex PCR; TCRdb stores in-frame clones only, minus some. Here the sample spans hundreds of thousands of clones, approximately 87% being singletons. Material: PBMCs or T cells enriched from blood (not recorded which). The receptors were gathered from a woman between 50 and 59 years old in a cohort exposed to, infected with or recovered from COVID-19 (not recorded which).

The chain combines TRBV12-2 with TRBJ2-5; the table's D call, TRBD1, was not checked against the DNA. TRBV12-2 is described as a pseudogene. This CDR3 is 14 amino acids long. The CDR3 spells CASRLVGRRETQYF. In DNA form, the CDR3 reads TGTGCAAGTCGCTTAGTGGGGCGTCGGGAGACCCAGTACTTC.

This chain connects TRBV21-1 to TRBJ2-2; the tabulated D call, TRBD1, remains unverified against the DNA. TRBV21-1 is a pseudogene segment. The CDR3 spans 15 residues. CDR3 sequence (DNA): TGTGCCAGCACCCCCGGGACACCCGGGACCGGGGAGCTGTTTTTT. This translates into CASTPGTPGTGELFF.

The CDR3: CASQVGGTDTQYF. The CDR3 region has the DNA TGTGCCAGCCAAGTAGGGGGAACAGATACGCAGTATTTT. The genes are TRBV12-3 or TRBV12-4 and TRBJ2-3; tentatively, D is TRBD1 (6 bases). The V gene lost 8 bases and the J gene lost 3 bases, with 12 bases spanning the gap. The CDR3 covers 13 residues.

This clone was found a few times. The V call is TRBV25-1, the J call TRBJ2-7; TRBD1 matches at 9 bases. CDR1 and CDR2 (germline): MGHDK, SYGVNS. CDR3 length equals 15 residues. Trimming at V came to 4 bases and at J to 3 bases, leaving 7 bases not matched to a gene. CDR3 bases: TGTGCCAGCAGTGCTGGACCGGGACAGGGCTACGAGCAGTACTTC. This translates into CASSAGPGQGYEQYF.

The chain carries TRBV7-2 and TRBJ1-5; D may be TRBD1 (6 bases). The V gene lost 3 bases and the J gene lost 4 bases, with 10 bases spanning the gap. The germline V gene encodes CDR1 SGHTA and CDR2 FQGNSA. The CDR3 has 14 amino acids. Here the CDR3 DNA reads TGTGCCAGCAGCTTTTCAGGGGAGAATCAGCCCCAGCATTTT. Translating gives CASSFSGENQPQHF.

A few counts support this clone. The chain combines TRBV29-1 with TRBJ1-2; tentatively, D is TRBD1 (5 bases). The CDR3 runs to 15 residues. V lost 5 bases, J lost 1 base, and 17 bases lay in between. In germline, CDR1 is SQVTM, CDR2 ANQGSEA. This CDR3 is CSVWGGLADNYGYTF. The CDR3 bases are TGCAGCGTTTGGGGGGGGTTGGCGGATAACTATGGCTACACCTTC.

The V gene is TRBV6-5, the J gene TRBJ1-2, with TRBD1 matching 10 bases. V trimming: 6 bases; J trimming: 2 bases; junction bases outside the gene matches: 3. Germline assignment: CDR1 MNHEY and CDR2 SVGAGI. The CDR3 spans 14 residues. CDR3 protein: CASRRTGGNYGYTF. CDR3 DNA: TGTGCCAGCAGGAGGACAGGGGGAAACTATGGCTACACCTTC.

The genes are TRBV28 and TRBJ1-3; D not certain. CDR1 is MDHEN and CDR2 is SYDVKM in the germline V gene. The CDR3 runs to 14 residues. V lost 2 bases and J lost 0, with 5 bases in between. CDR3 loop: CASSLENSGNTIYF. The CDR3 DNA reads TGTGCCAGCAGTTTAGAGAACTCTGGAAACACCATATATTTT.

The rearrangement joins TRBV19 to TRBJ1-1; D is uncertain. The CDR3 is made up of 14 amino acids. V lost 3 bases, J lost 1 base, and 9 bases lay in between. CDR1 and CDR2 from the germline V gene are LNHDA and SQIVND (reference sequence). Here the CDR3 reads CASSIANPNTEAFF. CDR3 nucleotides: TGTGCCAGTAGTATTGCGAATCCGAACACTGAAGCTTTCTTT.

V gene TRBV11-2 combines with J gene TRBJ1-2; possibly TRBD1 for D (6 bases). V lost 5 bases to trimming and J lost 1 base, with 11 bases between them. This CDR3 comprises 14 residues. Germline lookup yields CDR1 SGHAT and CDR2 FQNNGV. The CDR3 DNA reads TGTGCCAGCAGCCCCGACAGGATTAACTATGGCTACACCTTC. This translates into CASSPDRINYGYTF.

J is TRBJ2-1 and V is TRBV5-4; D perhaps matches TRBD2 (5 bases). Germline V gene lookup returns CDR1 SGHNT and CDR2 YYREEE (reference sequence). The CDR3 runs to 16 residues. V was cut by 1 base and J by 1 base, with 12 bases left in between. The CDR3 protein is CASSLSLADSYNEQFF. The CDR3 DNA reads TGTGCCAGCAGCTTGAGTCTAGCTGATTCCTACAATGAGCAGTTCTTC.

The chain couples TRBV19 to TRBJ2-1; 9 nucleotides agree with TRBD2. With 5 bases clipped from V and 6 bases from J, the junction kept 11 bases outside the gene matches. This CDR3 is built from 16 residues. The germline V gene has CDR1 LNHDA and CDR2 SQIVND (reference sequence). The CDR3 coding sequence is TGTGCCAGTAGTGCCGGGACTAGCCCCCCCTTCAATGAGCAGTTCTTC. It encodes CASSAGTSPPFNEQFF.

This chain joins TRBV4-1 and TRBJ1-2; 8 bases agree with TRBD1. Germline V gene sequence: CDR1 MGHRA, CDR2 YSYEKL. This CDR3 spans 15 amino acids. The V and J ends lost 3 bases and 9 bases, in that order; junction bases with no gene match: 12. The CDR3 DNA follows: TGCGCCAGCAGCCACACAGGGGGGAGGAGGAGGAGCTACACCTTC. Its translation is CASSHTGGRRRSYTF.

This clone was counted between two and nine times. This sequence joins TRBV5-6 and TRBJ1-2; 7 bases map to TRBD1. Germline V gene sequence: CDR1 SGHDT, CDR2 YYEEEE. The length of the CDR3 is 14 residues. The J segment lost 5 bases and the V segment lost 3 bases, leaving 7 bases of the junction unmatched. CDR3 nucleotide sequence: TGTGCCAGCAGCTGGGGACAGATTAATTATGGCTACACCTTC. Encoded protein: CASSWGQINYGYTF.

The chain carries TRBV6-2 or TRBV6-3 and TRBJ2-7, with a weak D call TRBD2 (6 bases). Trimming pared 2 bases from V and 5 bases from J, leaving 19 bases between. This CDR3 has 16 amino acids. Germline assignment: CDR1 MNHEY and CDR2 SVGEGT. The DNA of the CDR3 is TGTGCCAGCAGTTACGCCGGGGGTGGGGCCCCCCACGAGCAGTACTTC. This sequence encodes CASSYAGGGAPHEQYF.

The V gene is TRBV3-1 (or the pseudogene TRBV3-2), the J gene TRBJ2-7; D is uncertain. Trimming cost V 3 bases and J 3 bases, with 6 bases left between them. The CDR3 length is 12 residues. Germline V gene sequence: CDR1 LGHDT, CDR2 YNNKEL (reference sequence). For the CDR3, the DNA is TGTGCCAGCAGCCATTACGGCTACGAGCAGTACTTC. It specifies CASSHYGYEQYF.

The CDR3 spells CASSPLAGPKSYEQYF. The CDR3 DNA sequence: TGCGCCAGCAGCCCACTAGCGGGGCCAAAGTCCTACGAGCAGTACTTC. The V and J genes are TRBV5-1 and TRBJ2-7; 10 bases agree with TRBD2. CDR1 and CDR2 (germline): SGHRS, YFSETQ. V was clipped by 4 bases and J by 1 base; unmatched bases: 8. The length of the CDR3 is 16 residues.

The chain is built from TRBV7-9 and TRBJ1-1; D may be TRBD1 (5 bases). The V gene's germline CDR1 is SEHNR and CDR2 FQNEAQ (reference sequence). This CDR3 is built from 14 residues. The V gene lost 8 bases and the J gene lost 0 bases, with 13 bases spanning the gap. In DNA form, the CDR3 reads TGTGCCAGCCTCAGGGCAGCGATGAACACTGAAGCTTTCTTT. Its translation: CASLRAAMNTEAFF.

This chain uses TRBV9 with TRBJ2-3; 8 bases map to TRBD2. The CDR3 contains 15 residues. The V gene end was trimmed by 0 bases and the J gene end by 4 bases; junction bases not matched to a gene: 4. Germline CDR1 and CDR2: SGDLS and YYNGEE. The CDR3 nucleotides read TGTGCCAGCAGCGTAGTGGCGGGGGGCGCAGATACGCAGTATTTT. As protein: CASSVVAGGADTQYF.

The chain uses TRBV11-2 and TRBJ2-3; 9 positions agree with TRBD2. The CDR3 is 16 amino acids. After removal of 5 bases from V and 2 bases from J, the junction contained 8 bases not matched to a gene. The germline V gene encodes CDR1 SGHAT and CDR2 FQNNGV. In DNA, the CDR3 is TGTGCCAGCAGCATGACGCTAGCGGGGTCCACAGATACGCAGTATTTT. It specifies CASSMTLAGSTDTQYF.

This clone was recorded only once. This chain uses TRBV10-3 with TRBJ1-2, with no clear D. The ends were cut back, 4 bases at V and 5 bases at J, with 14 bases in the middle. The CDR3 has 14 amino acids. The V gene's germline CDR1 is ENHRY and CDR2 SYGVKD. The CDR3 DNA follows: TGTGCCATCAGTGGACGGGATGTAGGATATGGCTACACCTTC. This translates into CAISGRDVGYGYTF.